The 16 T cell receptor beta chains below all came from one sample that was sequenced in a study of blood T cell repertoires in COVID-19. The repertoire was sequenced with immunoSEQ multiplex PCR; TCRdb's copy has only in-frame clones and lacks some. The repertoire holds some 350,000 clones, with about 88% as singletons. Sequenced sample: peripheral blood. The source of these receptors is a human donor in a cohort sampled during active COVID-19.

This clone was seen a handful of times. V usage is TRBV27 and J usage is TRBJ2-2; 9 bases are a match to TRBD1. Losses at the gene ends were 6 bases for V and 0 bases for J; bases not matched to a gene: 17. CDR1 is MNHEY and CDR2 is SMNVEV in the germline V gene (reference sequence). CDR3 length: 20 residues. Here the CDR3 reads CASRSTGGEGEKSNTGELFF. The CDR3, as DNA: TGTGCCAGCAGATCCACAGGGGGCGAAGGGGAGAAATCGAACACCGGGGAGCTGTTTTTT.

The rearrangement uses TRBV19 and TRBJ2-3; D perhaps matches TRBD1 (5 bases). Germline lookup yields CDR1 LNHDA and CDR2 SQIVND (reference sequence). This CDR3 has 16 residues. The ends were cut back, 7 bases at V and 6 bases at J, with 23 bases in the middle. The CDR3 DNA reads TGTGCCAGTACCCCCGAGAGGCAGGGTGGCTCCGATACGCAGTATTTT. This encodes CASTPERQGGSDTQYF.

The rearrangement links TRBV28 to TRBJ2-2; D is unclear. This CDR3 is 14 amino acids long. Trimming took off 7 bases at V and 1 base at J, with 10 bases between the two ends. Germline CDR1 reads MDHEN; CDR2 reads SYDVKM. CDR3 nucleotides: TGTGCCAGCAATTCGTTCAGGAACACCGGGGAGCTGTTTTTT. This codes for CASNSFRNTGELFF.

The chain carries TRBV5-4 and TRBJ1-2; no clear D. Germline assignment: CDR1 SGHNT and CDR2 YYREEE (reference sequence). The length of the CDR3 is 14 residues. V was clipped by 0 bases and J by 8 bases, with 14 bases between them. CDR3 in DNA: TGTGCCAGCAGCTTGGGGCGGGAAGACGGGGGCTACACCTTC. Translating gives CASSLGREDGGYTF.

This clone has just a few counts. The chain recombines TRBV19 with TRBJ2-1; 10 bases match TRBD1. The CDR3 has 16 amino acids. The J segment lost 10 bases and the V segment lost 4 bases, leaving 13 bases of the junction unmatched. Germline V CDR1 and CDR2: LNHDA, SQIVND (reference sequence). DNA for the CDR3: TGTGCCAGTAGTAAACCGGGACAGGGGCCTGCTGGAGAGCAGTTCTTC. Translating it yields CASSKPGQGPAGEQFF.

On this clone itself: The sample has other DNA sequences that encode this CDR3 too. This CDR3 is CASSLQTGAGNTIYF. The CDR3 DNA is TGCGCCAGCAGCTTGCAAACAGGGGCTGGAAACACCATATATTTT. This chain joins TRBV5-1 and TRBJ1-3, with 7 bases aligning to TRBD1. CDR1 SGHRS and CDR2 YFSETQ come from the germline V gene. This CDR3 region has 15 residues. V gave up 1 base and J gave up 2 bases; unmatched junction bases: 3.

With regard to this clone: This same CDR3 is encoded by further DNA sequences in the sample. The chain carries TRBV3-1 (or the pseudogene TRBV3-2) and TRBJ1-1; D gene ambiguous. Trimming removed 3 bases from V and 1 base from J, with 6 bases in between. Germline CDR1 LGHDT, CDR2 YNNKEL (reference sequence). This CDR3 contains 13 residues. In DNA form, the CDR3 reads TGTGCCAGCAGCCAGGGCCGGAACACTGAAGCTTTCTTT. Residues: CASSQGRNTEAFF.

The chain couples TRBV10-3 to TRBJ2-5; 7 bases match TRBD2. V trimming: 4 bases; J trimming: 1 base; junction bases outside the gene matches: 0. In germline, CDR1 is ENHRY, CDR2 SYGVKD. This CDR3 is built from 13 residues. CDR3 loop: CAISGGGQETQYF. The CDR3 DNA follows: TGTGCCATCAGTGGGGGGGGCCAAGAGACCCAGTACTTC.

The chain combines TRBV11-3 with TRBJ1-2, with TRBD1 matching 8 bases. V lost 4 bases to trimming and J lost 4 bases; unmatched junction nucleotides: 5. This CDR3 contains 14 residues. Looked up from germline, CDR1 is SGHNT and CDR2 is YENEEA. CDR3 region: CASSSWTGSYGYTF. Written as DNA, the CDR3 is TGTGCCAGCAGCTCTTGGACAGGGTCCTATGGCTACACCTTC.

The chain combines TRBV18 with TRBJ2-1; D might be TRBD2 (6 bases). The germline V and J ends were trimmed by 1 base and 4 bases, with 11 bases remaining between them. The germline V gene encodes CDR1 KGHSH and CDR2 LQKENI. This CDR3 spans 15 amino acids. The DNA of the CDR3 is TGTGCCAGCTCACCACTAGCGGAGTCATACAATGAGCAGTTCTTC. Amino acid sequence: CASSPLAESYNEQFF.

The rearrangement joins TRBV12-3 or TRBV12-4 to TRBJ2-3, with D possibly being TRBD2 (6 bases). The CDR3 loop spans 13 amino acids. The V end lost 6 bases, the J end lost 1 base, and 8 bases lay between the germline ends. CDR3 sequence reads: CASSSSGTDTQYF. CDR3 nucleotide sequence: TGTGCCAGCAGCTCTAGCGGCACAGATACGCAGTATTTT.

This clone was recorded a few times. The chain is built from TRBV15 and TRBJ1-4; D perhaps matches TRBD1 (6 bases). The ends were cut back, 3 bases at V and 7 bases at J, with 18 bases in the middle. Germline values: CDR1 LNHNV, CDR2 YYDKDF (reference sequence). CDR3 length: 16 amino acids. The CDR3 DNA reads TGTGCCACCAGCAGTCCGCAGGGGATGGGTCGTGAAAAACTGTTTTTT. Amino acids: CATSSPQGMGREKLFF.

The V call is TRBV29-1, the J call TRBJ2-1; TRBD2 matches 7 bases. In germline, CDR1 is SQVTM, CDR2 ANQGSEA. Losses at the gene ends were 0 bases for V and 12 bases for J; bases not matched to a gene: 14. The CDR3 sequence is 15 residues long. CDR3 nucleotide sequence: TGCAGCGTTGAAGATTATAGCGGGTTTCGGTCAGGGCAGTTCTTC. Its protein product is CSVEDYSGFRSGQFF.

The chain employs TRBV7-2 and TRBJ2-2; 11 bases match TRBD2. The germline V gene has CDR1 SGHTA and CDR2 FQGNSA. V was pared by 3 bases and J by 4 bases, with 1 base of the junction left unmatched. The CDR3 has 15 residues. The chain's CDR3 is CASSFTSGSTGELFF. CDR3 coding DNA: TGTGCCAGCAGCTTTACTAGCGGGAGCACCGGGGAGCTGTTTTTT.

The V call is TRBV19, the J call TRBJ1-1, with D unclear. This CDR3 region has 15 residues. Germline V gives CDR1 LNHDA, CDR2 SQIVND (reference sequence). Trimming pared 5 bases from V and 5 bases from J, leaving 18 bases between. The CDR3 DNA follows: TGTGCCAGTAGTCCACTCACGGAACCCGGGACTGAAGCTTTCTTT. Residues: CASSPLTEPGTEAFF.

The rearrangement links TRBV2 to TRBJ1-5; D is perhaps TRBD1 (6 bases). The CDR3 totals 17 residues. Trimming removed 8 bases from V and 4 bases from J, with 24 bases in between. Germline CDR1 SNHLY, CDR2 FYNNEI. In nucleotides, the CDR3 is TGTGCCAGCCAGGGGTACGGGACATTTGAGGGTAATCAGCCCCAGCATTTT. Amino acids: CASQGYGTFEGNQPQHF.